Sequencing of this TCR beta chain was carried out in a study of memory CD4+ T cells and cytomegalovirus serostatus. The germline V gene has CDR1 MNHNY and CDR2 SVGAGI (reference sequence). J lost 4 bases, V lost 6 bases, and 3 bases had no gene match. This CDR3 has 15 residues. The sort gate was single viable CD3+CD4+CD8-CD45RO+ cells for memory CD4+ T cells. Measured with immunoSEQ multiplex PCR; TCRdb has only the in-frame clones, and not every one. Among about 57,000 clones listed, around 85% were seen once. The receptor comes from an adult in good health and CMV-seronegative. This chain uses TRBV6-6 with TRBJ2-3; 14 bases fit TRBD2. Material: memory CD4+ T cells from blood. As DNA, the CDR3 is TGTGCCAGCAGACCGGGACTAGCGGGAGCAGATACGCAGTATTTT. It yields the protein CASRPGLAGADTQYF.